The 10 T cell receptor beta chains below all came from one sample that was sequenced in a study of T cell clones after liver transplantation. The data were produced by immunoSEQ multiplex PCR, yet TCRdb's version contains in-frame clones alone and is incomplete. This sample yields 72,000 or so clones, of which roughly 80% are seen a single time; 2.5% to 3.5% belongs to the top ten. Sample: CD4+ T cells from blood, taken at the 22-month timepoint. All receptors come from a human patient who received a liver transplant. The graft donor may have contributed some T cells.

The DNA for the CDR3 is TGTGCCAGCAGGGCTACAGGGGGCAAAGAGACCCAGTACTTC. Translating gives CASRATGGKETQYF. The chain employs TRBV2 and TRBJ2-5, with 9 positions matching TRBD1. The CDR3 spans 14 residues. The V segment lost 6 bases and the J segment 3 bases; nucleotides outside the gene matches: 5. Germline V gene sequence: CDR1 SNHLY, CDR2 FYNNEI.

This chain connects TRBV7-9 to TRBJ2-2, with D hard to call. Germline V gene sequence: CDR1 SEHNR, CDR2 FQNEAQ (reference sequence). CDR3 length equals 14 residues. Trimming took off 0 bases at V and 5 bases at J, with 7 bases between the two ends. DNA for the CDR3: TGTGCCAGCAGCTTAGCGATGGGGACCGGGGAGCTGTTTTTT. Translated: CASSLAMGTGELFF.

A few counts support this clone. CDR3 nucleotide sequence: TGTGCCAGCAGCATTCTAGGACAGGGACTTAACTATGGCTACACCTTC. Amino acid sequence: CASSILGQGLNYGYTF. The chain recombines TRBV11-2 with TRBJ1-2; 8 bases are shared with TRBD1. V lost 5 bases to trimming and J lost 1 base; unmatched junction nucleotides: 9. Germline V gives CDR1 SGHAT, CDR2 FQNNGV. The CDR3 runs to 16 residues.

The chain links TRBV19 to TRBJ2-7; TRBD1 might be the D (6 bases). V was trimmed by 2 bases and J by 6 bases, leaving 17 bases between them. CDR1 and CDR2 (germline): LNHDA, SQIVND (reference sequence). This CDR3 spans 15 amino acids. CDR3 nucleotides: TGTGCCAGTAGTATACGGAGGACATGGGGGCTCGAGCAGTACTTC. Translating gives CASSIRRTWGLEQYF.

This clone is a singleton in its sample. V and J are TRBV7-6 and TRBJ2-1; D call uncertain. The CDR3 is 13 amino acids. Trimming took 3 bases from V and 9 from J, leaving 12 bases between them. In germline, CDR1 is SGHVS, CDR2 FNYEAQ. CDR3 region: CASSLTLLSEQFF. CDR3 in DNA: TGTGCCAGCAGCTTGACCCTCCTCAGTGAGCAGTTCTTC.

This clone was seen only a few times. The chain joins TRBV7-2 to TRBJ2-2; D is perhaps TRBD2 (6 bases). The CDR3 has 14 amino acids. Looked up from germline, CDR1 is SGHTA and CDR2 is FQGNSA. With 1 base removed from V and 7 bases from J, the gap between germline ends came to 10 bases. CDR3 residues: CASSLERRGGELFF. The DNA for the CDR3 is TGTGCCAGCAGCTTAGAGCGGAGGGGCGGGGAGCTGTTTTTT.

The chain carries TRBV12-2 and TRBJ2-7. TRBV12-2 constitutes a pseudogene. There are 12 residues in the CDR3. The CDR3 here is CASRLWTYEQYF. The CDR3 DNA reads TGTGCAAGTCGCTTATGGACCTACGAGCAGTACTTC.

This clone was seen only a few times. The rearrangement uses TRBV7-2 and TRBJ2-7; 7 bases are a match to TRBD1. Trimming took 4 bases from V and 3 from J; bases not matched to a gene: 6. Germline lookup yields CDR1 SGHTA and CDR2 FQGNSA. CDR3 size: 14 residues. The CDR3 bases are TGTGCCAGCAGCTCACTGACAGGGCGCTACGAGCAGTACTTC. Amino acid sequence: CASSSLTGRYEQYF.

The chain carries TRBV19 and TRBJ2-2, with TRBD2 as a possible D gene (5 bases). Per the germline V gene, CDR1 is LNHDA and CDR2 is SQIVND (reference sequence). The CDR3 has 13 residues. V was clipped by 6 bases and J by 5 bases, with 10 bases between them. The CDR3 nucleotides are TGTGCCAGTAGGGCCAGAGGGACCGGGGAGCTGTTTTTT. It specifies CASRARGTGELFF.

V usage is TRBV12-5 and J usage is TRBJ1-3; D is unresolved. Between the trimmed V and J ends, which lost 1 base and 4 bases, there was a span of 14 bases. The germline CDR1 and CDR2 sequences are LGHNT and FRNRAP. The CDR3 sequence is 16 residues long. For the CDR3, the DNA is TGTGCTAGTGGTTTGGATGGGATTGGAGGCGGAAACACCATATATTTT. This codes for CASGLDGIGGGNTIYF.